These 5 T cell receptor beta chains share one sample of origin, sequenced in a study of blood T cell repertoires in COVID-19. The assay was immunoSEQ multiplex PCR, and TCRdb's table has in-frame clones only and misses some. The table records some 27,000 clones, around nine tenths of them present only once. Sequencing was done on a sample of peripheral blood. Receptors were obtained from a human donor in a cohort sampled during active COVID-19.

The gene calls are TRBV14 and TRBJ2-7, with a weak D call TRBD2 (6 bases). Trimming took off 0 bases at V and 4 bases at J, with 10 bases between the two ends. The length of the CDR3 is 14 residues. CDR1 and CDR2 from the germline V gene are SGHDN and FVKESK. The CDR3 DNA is TGTGCCAGCAGCCAAGATGCTAGCGATTACGAGCAGTACTTC. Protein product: CASSQDASDYEQYF.

CDR3 DNA sequence: TGTGCCAGCAGCTTACTTACAGGGGACGGCACAGATACGCAGTATTTT. The encoded protein is CASSLLTGDGTDTQYF. The chain links TRBV7-8 to TRBJ2-3, with 7 nucleotides matching TRBD1. The ends lost 2 bases at V and 1 base at J; junction bases unmatched: 6. CDR3 length: 16 residues. Germline CDR1 and CDR2: SGHVS and FQNEAQ.

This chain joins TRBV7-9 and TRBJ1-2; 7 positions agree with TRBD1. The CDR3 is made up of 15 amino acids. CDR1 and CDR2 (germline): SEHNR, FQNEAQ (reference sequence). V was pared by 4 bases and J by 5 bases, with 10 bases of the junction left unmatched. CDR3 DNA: TGTGCCAGCAGCTCAACGGACAGGAGGGAGTATGGCTACACCTTC. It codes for CASSSTDRREYGYTF.

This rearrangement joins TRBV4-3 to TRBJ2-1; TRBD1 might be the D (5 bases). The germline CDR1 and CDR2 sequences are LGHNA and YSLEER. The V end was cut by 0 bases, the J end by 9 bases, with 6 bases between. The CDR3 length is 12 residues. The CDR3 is CASSQDRGEQFF. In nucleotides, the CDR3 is TGCGCCAGCAGCCAAGATAGGGGTGAGCAGTTCTTC.

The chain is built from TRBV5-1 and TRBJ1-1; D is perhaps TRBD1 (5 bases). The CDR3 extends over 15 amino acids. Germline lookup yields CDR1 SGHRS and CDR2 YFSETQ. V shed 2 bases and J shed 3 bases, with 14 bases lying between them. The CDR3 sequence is CASSFSTARDTEAFF. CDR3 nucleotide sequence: TGCGCCAGCAGCTTCTCGACAGCCCGGGACACTGAAGCTTTCTTT.